This note documents a single T cell receptor (beta chain) sequence. No antigen is known for it. The data derive from a study of CD8 T cells in Susac syndrome. Whole-study results and caveats: Regarding the TCR sequencing and HLA analysis, the study admitted that a relatively small number of individuals were involved.

Negative isolation yielded CD8+ and CD4+ T cells; FACS enriched TEMRA cells. With V trimmed by 3 bases and J by 0 bases, 4 bases remained unmatched. This CDR3 has 16 amino acids. The germline gives CDR1 SGDLS, CDR2 YYNGEE. An amount of RNA that ranged from 0.5 to 1 ug was reverse transcribed with random hexamers. In TCRdb, the immunoSEQ multiplex PCR reads were re-called with MiXCR into one record per CDR3 protein. The profile shows 250,000 to 300,000 distinct CDR3 sequences, approximately 85% of them singletons. The V gene is TRBV9, the J gene TRBJ2-2, with 8 bases that match TRBD2. The sequence came from a human donor with multiple sclerosis. Sequencing was carried out using CD8+ T cells from PBMCs. The CDR3 loop is CASSGSGSTNTGELFF. Written as DNA, the CDR3 is TGTGCCAGCAGCGGGAGCGGGAGTACGAACACCGGGGAGCTGTTTTTT. Combining the CDR3 with reference TRBV9 and TRBJ2-2 gives the whole variable domain DSGVTQTPKHLITATGQRVTLRCSPRSGDLSVYWYQQSLDQGLQFLIQYYNGEERAKGNILERFSAQQFPDLHSELNLSSLELGDSALYFCASSGSGSTNTGELFFGEGSRLTVL.